The clone carrying this T cell receptor (beta chain) was detected only once. This entry comes from a study of shared T cell receptors in the human thymus. This CDR3 is built from 14 residues. The J segment lost 6 bases and the V segment lost 5 bases, leaving 5 bases of the junction unmatched. Germline values: CDR1 SGDLS, CDR2 YYNGEE. Method: immunoSEQ multiplex PCR; TCRdb's copy keeps in-frame clones and lacks some. The data contain some 700,000 clones, approximately 88% of them singletons. The same sample was also studied in work on human thymus T cells. That work contributes: Donors were healthy Finnish babies undergoing corrective operations for congenital heart defects. Corrective heart surgery yielded the resections from which the thymus tissue came. Gene usage (both V and J) appeared biased in thymic and blood repertoires. Related research examined unrelated individuals and reported that their thymic repertoires overlapped highly.

Material: thymocytes. The V call is TRBV9, the J call TRBJ2-3, with TRBD2 identical over 11 bases. The TCR was taken from a boy in the first two years of life with a congenital heart defect. Here the CDR3 reads CASRPIAGGDTQYF. CDR3 DNA sequence: TGTGCCAGCAGACCTATAGCGGGAGGGGATACGCAGTATTTT.